The 27 T cell receptor beta chains below all came from one sample that was sequenced in a study of OX40 agonist ivuxolimab in advanced cancers. The data were produced by immunoSEQ multiplex PCR, yet TCRdb's version contains in-frame clones alone and is incomplete. The table has tens of thousands of clones, 94% seen once. The sample was CD4+ or CD8+ T cells sorted from blood, taken in a trial of the OX40 agonist ivuxolimab. Source of these receptors: an adult with an advanced solid tumor such as melanoma, head and neck, liver or kidney cancer.

The chain uses TRBV11-1 and TRBJ2-5; 7 nucleotides align to TRBD1. The J call may be in error: the DNA end matches TRBJ2-7 better. The CDR3 has 14 amino acids. Germline CDR1 is SGHAT and CDR2 is FQDESV (reference sequence). Written as DNA, the CDR3 is TGTGCCAGCAGCCTCGACAGGGTTGGGTACGAGCAGTACTTC. This sequence encodes CASSLDRVGYEQYF.

The chain recombines TRBV25-1 with TRBJ1-2; no definite D call. The CDR3 runs to 14 residues. Germline-derived CDR1 and CDR2 are MGHDK and SYGVNS. With 2 bases removed from V and 1 base from J, the gap between germline ends came to 8 bases. The CDR3 nucleotides are TGTGCCAGCAGTGAAAGTACGGTTAACTATGGCTACACCTTC. Encoded protein: CASSESTVNYGYTF.

The chain carries TRBV13 and TRBJ2-4; 9 bases agree with TRBD2. Looked up from germline, CDR1 is PRHDT and CDR2 is FYEKMQ (reference sequence). The V and J ends lost 0 bases and 1 base, in that order; junction bases with no gene match: 4. CDR3 length: 17 amino acids. The CDR3 coding sequence is TGTGCCAGCAGCTTAGGCCCTAGCGGGATGGCCAAAAACATTCAGTACTTC. This codes for CASSLGPSGMAKNIQYF.

The chain employs TRBV5-4 and TRBJ2-7, with D maybe TRBD1 (6 bases). Per the germline V gene, CDR1 is SGHNT and CDR2 is YYREEE (reference sequence). V shed 0 bases and J shed 2 bases, with 9 bases lying between them. This CDR3 spans 14 amino acids. The CDR3 DNA reads TGTGCCAGCAGCTTGGAGGGGGTCCCCTACGAGCAGTACTTC. Amino acid sequence: CASSLEGVPYEQYF.

This clone was found once. This rearrangement joins TRBV30 to TRBJ1-6; D may be TRBD1 (5 bases). The V gene lost 2 bases and the J gene lost 9 bases, with 14 bases spanning the gap. Germline V gene sequence: CDR1 GTSNPN, CDR2 SVGIG (reference sequence). The CDR3 has 14 residues. CDR3 coding DNA: TGTGCCTGGAGTAAGGGGAATGGTGGTTCACCCCTCCACTTT. It codes for CAWSKGNGGSPLHF.

V usage is TRBV7-9 and J usage is TRBJ2-1, with D possibly being TRBD2 (6 bases). Trimming took 2 bases from V and 7 from J, leaving 15 bases between them. CDR1 is SEHNR and CDR2 is FQNEAQ in the germline V gene (reference sequence). The CDR3 length is 15 residues. The CDR3 loop reads CASSLSEGPLNEQFF. DNA of the CDR3: TGTGCCAGCAGCTTATCGGAGGGCCCATTGAATGAGCAGTTCTTC.

The count of this clone is one. The V gene is TRBV7-6, the J gene TRBJ1-5; TRBD1 matches at 9 bases. The CDR3 contains 17 residues. The germline V gene encodes CDR1 SGHVS and CDR2 FNYEAQ. Trimming cost V 5 bases and J 5 bases; bases outside gene matches: 13. CDR3 region: CASSVGARDRDDQPQHF. CDR3 sequence (DNA): TGTGCCAGCAGCGTAGGAGCCCGGGACAGGGACGATCAGCCCCAGCATTTT.

The V and J genes are TRBV7-2 and TRBJ2-3, with a possible D match to TRBD2 (5 bases). V shed 5 bases and J shed 3 bases, with 15 bases lying between them. Germline V CDR1 and CDR2: SGHTA, FQGNSA. There are 15 residues in the CDR3. The CDR3 reads CASSPGGLETDTQYF. The CDR3 DNA is TGTGCCAGCAGCCCAGGCGGGCTGGAGACAGATACGCAGTATTTT.

This chain uses TRBV14 with TRBJ2-7; D not certain. The CDR3 covers 13 residues. Germline assignment: CDR1 SGHDN and CDR2 FVKESK. Trimming stripped 4 bases from V and 2 bases from J, with 9 bases between. For the CDR3, the DNA is TGTGCCAGCAGCCTTCAGTGGCCCTACGAGCAGTACTTC. Its translation: CASSLQWPYEQYF.

This clone was recorded once. V and J are TRBV20-1 and TRBJ1-1; a weak D match, TRBD1 (5 bases). Trimming shortened V by 0 bases and J by 8 bases, and 7 bases separated the two germline ends. This CDR3 has 11 residues. CDR1 is DFQATT, CDR2 SNEGSKA, per germline (reference sequence). The CDR3 DNA follows: TGCAGTGCTAGAGACAGGGCGGAAGCTTTCTTT. It specifies CSARDRAEAFF.

The chain carries TRBV7-3 and TRBJ2-3; D gene uncertain. Trimming removed 4 bases from V and 3 bases from J, with 2 bases in between. Germline CDR1 reads SGHTA; CDR2 reads FQGTGA. The CDR3 has 11 residues. The CDR3 DNA is TGTGCCAGCAGCTCAACAGATACGCAGTATTTT. Its protein product is CASSSTDTQYF.

The chain combines TRBV6-5 with TRBJ2-5; the D gene is possibly TRBD2 (6 bases). The CDR3 has 14 residues. The germline gives CDR1 MNHEY, CDR2 SVGAGI. V was shortened by 6 bases and J by 1 base, with 12 bases between the two germline ends. The CDR3 region is CASSLGTFQETQYF. CDR3 DNA: TGTGCCAGCAGCCTAGGGACTTTCCAAGAGACCCAGTACTTC.

The gene calls are TRBV9 and TRBJ1-2; 7 bases line up with TRBD1. The CDR3 spans 16 residues. Germline lookup yields CDR1 SGDLS and CDR2 YYNGEE. The V and J ends lost 0 bases and 6 bases, in that order; junction bases with no gene match: 11. CDR3 sequence: CASSVAPTGSPDGYTF. As DNA, the CDR3 is TGTGCCAGCAGCGTAGCCCCGACAGGGTCTCCCGATGGCTACACCTTC.

This chain uses TRBV9 with TRBJ2-1; 8 nucleotides line up with TRBD2. Losses at the gene ends were 0 bases for V and 3 bases for J; bases not matched to a gene: 5. The CDR3 has 16 residues. Germline lookup yields CDR1 SGDLS and CDR2 YYNGEE. The CDR3 DNA follows: TGTGCCAGCAGCGTAGCGGTCCGGGGGGGCTACAATGAGCAGTTCTTC. Its protein product is CASSVAVRGGYNEQFF.

The rearrangement links TRBV7-6 to TRBJ2-1; 10 bases are a match to TRBD2. V gave up 1 base and J gave up 0 bases; unmatched junction bases: 3. The germline V gene has CDR1 SGHVS and CDR2 FNYEAQ. The CDR3 has 17 residues. This CDR3 is CASSLGSGRASYNEQFF. DNA for the CDR3: TGTGCCAGCAGCTTAGGAAGCGGGAGGGCCTCCTACAATGAGCAGTTCTTC.

The V call is TRBV29-1, the J call TRBJ2-6; D gene unclear. The germline CDR1 and CDR2 sequences are SQVTM and ANQGSEA. This CDR3 comprises 14 residues. V was cut by 3 bases and J by 0 bases, with 6 bases left in between. The CDR3 DNA is TGCAGCGTTGAGGCACTCTCTGGGGCCAACGTCCTGACTTTC. Its protein product is CSVEALSGANVLTF.

The chain uses TRBV4-3 and TRBJ2-7, with 9 bases aligning to TRBD2. Unmatched junction bases numbered 7, after V lost 0 bases and J lost 7 bases. Per germline, CDR1 LGHNA and CDR2 YSLEER. The CDR3 has 15 residues. CDR3 protein: CASSQDGGRAREQYF. CDR3 bases: TGCGCCAGCAGCCAAGATGGCGGGAGGGCCCGGGAGCAGTACTTC.

The chain joins TRBV6-5 to TRBJ1-2; no clear D gene. Per germline, CDR1 MNHEY and CDR2 SVGAGI. Trimming removed 3 bases from V and 8 bases from J, with 10 bases in between. CDR3 size: 12 residues. In nucleotides, the CDR3 is TGTGCCAGCAGTTATGTTGGTCACGGCTACACCTTC. This gives the protein CASSYVGHGYTF.

The chain employs TRBV6-1 and TRBJ2-7; D is perhaps TRBD1 (5 bases). V dropped 6 bases and J dropped 3 bases, with 18 bases sitting between them. The germline V gene has CDR1 MNHNS and CDR2 SASEGT. The length of the CDR3 is 15 residues. CDR3 nucleotides: TGTGCCAGCAGCCCAAAGATAGCAGGGCACTACGAGCAGTACTTC. Amino acids: CASSPKIAGHYEQYF.

The rearrangement links TRBV27 to TRBJ2-2; no clear D gene. Looked up from germline, CDR1 is MNHEY and CDR2 is SMNVEV (reference sequence). V was clipped by 4 bases and J by 4 bases, with 13 bases between them. The CDR3 consists of 15 residues. CDR3 sequence reads: CASSSFGRRTGELFF. CDR3 coding DNA: TGTGCCAGCAGTTCATTCGGACGTCGCACCGGGGAGCTGTTTTTT.

J is TRBJ2-7 and V is TRBV27; D remains ambiguous. The germline V gene encodes CDR1 MNHEY and CDR2 SMNVEV (reference sequence). This CDR3 spans 13 amino acids. The germline V and J ends were trimmed by 3 bases and 5 bases, with 11 bases remaining between them. CDR3 bases: TGTGCCAGCAGTTTTCTATGGGAAAACGAGCAGTACTTC. This gives the protein CASSFLWENEQYF.

This clone was seen only once. V is TRBV14 and J is TRBJ2-7, with 8 bases fitting TRBD1. Germline V lookup: CDR1 SGHDN, CDR2 FVKESK. This CDR3 contains 13 residues. Germline trimming cut 3 bases from V and 4 bases from J; bases unmatched to any gene: 2. CDR3 sequence (DNA): TGTGCCAGCAGCCACACAGGGGGGTACGAGCAGTACTTC. Protein sequence: CASSHTGGYEQYF. The full variable domain, with the rest looked up from reference TRBV14 and TRBJ2-7, is EAGVTQFPSHSVIEKGQTVTLRCDPISGHDNLYWYRRVMGKEIKFLLHFVKESKQDESGMPNNRFLAERTGGTYSTLKVQPAELEDSGVYFCASSHTGGYEQYFGPGTRLTVT.

This chain uses TRBV5-1 with TRBJ2-7; D uncertain. Trimming pared 4 bases from V and 0 bases from J, leaving 8 bases between. In germline, CDR1 is SGHRS, CDR2 YFSETQ. There are 13 residues in the CDR3. The CDR3 region has the DNA TGCGCCAGCAGCCCCAGGAACTCCTACGAGCAGTACTTC. Protein sequence: CASSPRNSYEQYF.

Remarks on this clone: This sample includes further DNA sequences coding for the same CDR3. The chain employs TRBV19 and TRBJ2-7; D possibly corresponds to TRBD2 (6 bases). CDR3 length: 13 residues. Deletions cut 5 bases from V and 0 bases from J, with 8 bases between. CDR1 and CDR2 from the germline V gene are LNHDA and SQIVND (reference sequence). The CDR3 loop reads CASSAGSSYEQYF. DNA of the CDR3: TGTGCCAGTAGTGCCGGGAGCTCCTACGAGCAGTACTTC.

V gene TRBV5-1 combines with J gene TRBJ2-7; 7 bases match TRBD1. Germline CDR1 and CDR2: SGHRS and YFSETQ. The CDR3 is made up of 14 amino acids. The V gene end was trimmed by 1 base and the J gene end by 5 bases; junction bases not matched to a gene: 6. CDR3 protein: CASSLRRGLNEQYF. DNA for the CDR3: TGCGCCAGCAGCTTGCGCAGGGGGTTGAACGAGCAGTACTTC.

Comments on this clone: One end of the junction does not line up with germline, which may come from a read error. The chain recombines TRBV6-5 with TRBJ1-1; 8 nucleotides match TRBD1. CDR1 and CDR2 from the germline V gene are MNHEY and SVGAGI. The CDR3 is 13 amino acids. CDR3: CAGRGQVDTEAFF. The CDR3 DNA follows: TGTGCCGGCAGGGGACAGGTGGACACTGAAGCTTTCTTT.

The chain has TRBV6-6 and TRBJ1-3; 8 nucleotides line up with TRBD1. The V gene's germline CDR1 is MNHNY and CDR2 SVGAGI (reference sequence). This CDR3 spans 14 amino acids. The V and J ends lost 11 bases and 2 bases, in that order; junction bases with no gene match: 8. CDR3: CASLLDRAGNTIYF. DNA for the CDR3: TGTGCCTCACTCCTGGACAGGGCTGGAAACACCATATATTTT.